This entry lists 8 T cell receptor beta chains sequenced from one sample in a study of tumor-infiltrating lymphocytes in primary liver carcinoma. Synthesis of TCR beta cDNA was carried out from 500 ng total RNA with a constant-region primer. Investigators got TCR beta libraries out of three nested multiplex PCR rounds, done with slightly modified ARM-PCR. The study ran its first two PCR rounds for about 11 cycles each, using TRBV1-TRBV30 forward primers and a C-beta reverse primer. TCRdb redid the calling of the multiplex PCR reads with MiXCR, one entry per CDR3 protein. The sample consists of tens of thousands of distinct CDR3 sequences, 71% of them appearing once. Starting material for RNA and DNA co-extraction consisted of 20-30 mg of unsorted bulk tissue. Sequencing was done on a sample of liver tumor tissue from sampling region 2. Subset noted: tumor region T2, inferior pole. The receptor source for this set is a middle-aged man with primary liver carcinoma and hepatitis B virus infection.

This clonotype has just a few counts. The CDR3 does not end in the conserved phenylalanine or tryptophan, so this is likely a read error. CDR3 in amino acids: CASSLDPWSSRRGETQYL. CDR3 in DNA: TGTGCCAGCAGCTTAGATCCGTGGTCTAGCAGAAGAGGAGAGACCCAGTACCTC. The V call is TRBV11-2, the J call TRBJ2-5; a possible D gene is TRBD2 (5 bases). With 0 bases removed from V and 4 bases from J, the gap between germline ends came to 21 bases. Germline values: CDR1 SGHAT, CDR2 FQNNGV. The CDR3 runs to 18 residues.

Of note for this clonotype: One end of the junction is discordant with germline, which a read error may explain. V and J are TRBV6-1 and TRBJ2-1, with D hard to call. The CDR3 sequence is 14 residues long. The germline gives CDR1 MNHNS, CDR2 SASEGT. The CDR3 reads CTSTGSLNYNEQFF. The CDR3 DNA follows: TGTACCAGTACTGGATCCCTCAACTACAATGAGCAGTTCTTC.

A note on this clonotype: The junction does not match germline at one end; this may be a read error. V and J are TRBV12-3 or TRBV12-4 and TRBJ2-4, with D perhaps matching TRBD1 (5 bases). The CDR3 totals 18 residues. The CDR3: CASSLWDGADIAINIQYF. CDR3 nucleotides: TGTGCCAGTAGTTTATGGGATGGGGCGGACATAGCCATAAACATTCAGTACTTC.

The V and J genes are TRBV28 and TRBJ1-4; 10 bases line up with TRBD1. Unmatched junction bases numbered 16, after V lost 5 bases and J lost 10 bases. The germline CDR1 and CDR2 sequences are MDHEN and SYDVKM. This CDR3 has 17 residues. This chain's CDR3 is CASSQRDRGPATVKLFF. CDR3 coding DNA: TGTGCCAGCAGTCAACGGGACAGGGGTCCTGCTACCGTAAAACTGTTTTTT.

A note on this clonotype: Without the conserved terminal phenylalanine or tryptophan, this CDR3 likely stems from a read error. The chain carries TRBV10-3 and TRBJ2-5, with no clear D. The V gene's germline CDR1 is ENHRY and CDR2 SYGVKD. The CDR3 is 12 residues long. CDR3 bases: TGTGCCATTAGTGAGTCCCAAGAGACCCAGTACTTA. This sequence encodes CAISESQETQYL.

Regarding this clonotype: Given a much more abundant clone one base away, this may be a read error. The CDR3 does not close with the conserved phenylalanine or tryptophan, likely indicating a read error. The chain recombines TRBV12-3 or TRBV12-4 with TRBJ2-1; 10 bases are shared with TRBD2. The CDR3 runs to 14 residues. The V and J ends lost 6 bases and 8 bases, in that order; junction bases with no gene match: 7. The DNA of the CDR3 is TGTGCCAGCAGCAAGCGGGAGGGGGGAGATGAGCAGTTCTCC. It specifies CASSKREGGDEQFS.

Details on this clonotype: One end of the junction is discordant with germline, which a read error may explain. DNA of the CDR3: TGTGCCAGTAGCCAAGCCTCGGTGAATGAGCAGTTCTTC. Amino acid sequence: CASSQASVNEQFF. The chain links TRBV4-2 to TRBJ2-1, with unresolved D. Per the germline V gene, CDR1 is LGHNA and CDR2 is YNFKEQ. The CDR3 runs 13 residues.

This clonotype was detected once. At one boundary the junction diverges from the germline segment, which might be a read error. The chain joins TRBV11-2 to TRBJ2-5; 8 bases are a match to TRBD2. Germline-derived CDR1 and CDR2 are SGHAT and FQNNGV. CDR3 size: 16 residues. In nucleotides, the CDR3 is TGTGTCGGAAGCCAAACTCCTGGCGGGGGGAAAGATACCCAGTACTTC. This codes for CVGSQTPGGGKDTQYF.